These 6 T cell receptor beta chains share one sample of origin, sequenced in a study of T-cell memory formation after mild COVID-19 (dated by TCRdb to the early 2020s). The library came from 5' RACE. The sequencer listed for this sample is Illumina NovaSeq 6000. TCRdb reprocessing: public reads trimmed at Q25 with fastp, clones called with MiXCR, in-frame beta chains kept. Each record represents a unique CDR3 protein, reported with the most common genes and DNA among its rows. The sample data list almost 550,000 distinct CDR3 sequences, and roughly 22% of these were observed just once. The ten largest account for under 15% of the sample. The source material was PBMCs or a T cell subset sorted from them (not recorded which). The receptors were sampled from an adult woman who had mild COVID-19 (a few samples of this study predate the infection). The sample titles of this study are shuffled in the database, so cell type and time point are left out; the donor was told from shared clones.

V usage is TRBV5-1 and J usage is TRBJ2-1; 7 nucleotides match TRBD1. Germline lookup yields CDR1 SGHRS and CDR2 YFSETQ. J gave up 5 bases and V 4 bases, and 6 bases lay outside the gene matches. The CDR3 is 14 amino acids. In nucleotides, the CDR3 is TGCGCCAGCAGCCCACGTACAGGGGACAATGAGCAGTTCTTC. Its protein product is CASSPRTGDNEQFF.

This clonotype was counted between two and nine times. Written as DNA, the CDR3 is TGCGCCAGCAGCCAAGAAAGGTACACTGAAGCTTTCTTT. This gives the protein CASSQERYTEAFF. This chain links TRBV4-3 with TRBJ1-1; no clear D. The V end was cut by 0 bases, the J end by 3 bases, with 5 bases between. CDR1 is LGHNA and CDR2 is YSLEER in the germline V gene. This CDR3 has 13 residues.

This clonotype turned up a few times. The rearrangement joins TRBV12-3 or TRBV12-4 to TRBJ2-1; tentative D call: TRBD2 (6 bases). The CDR3 length is 11 residues. In nucleotides, the CDR3 is TGTGCGAGCGGAGGGGTTCATGAGCAGTTCTTC. Translation: CASGGVHEQFF.

The chain links TRBV6-2 or TRBV6-3 to TRBJ2-1, with TRBD1 as a possible D gene (5 bases). Germline loops: CDR1 MNHEY, CDR2 SVGEGT. V was pared by 8 bases and J by 4 bases, with 15 bases between. The CDR3 runs 14 residues. The CDR3 DNA reads TGTGCCAGCTCTCAGGGATTGAATTACAATGAGCAGTTCTTC. It yields the protein CASSQGLNYNEQFF.

This clonotype was counted only a few times. The rearrangement joins TRBV10-3 to TRBJ2-7; D tentatively reads TRBD1 or TRBD2 (6 bases each). The V gene's germline CDR1 is ENHRY and CDR2 SYGVKD. V lost 4 bases and J 3 bases, leaving 13 bases between the germline ends. CDR3 size: 14 residues. This CDR3 is CAISGAGGGYEQYF. The CDR3 DNA reads TGTGCCATCAGTGGAGCCGGGGGCGGCTACGAGCAGTACTTC.

V is TRBV12-3 or TRBV12-4 and J is TRBJ1-5; D gene ambiguous. V shed 2 bases and J shed 9 bases, with 11 bases lying between them. The CDR3 totals 13 residues. CDR3 sequence: CASSLPHSWPQHF. CDR3 coding DNA: TGTGCCAGCAGTTTACCCCACTCTTGGCCCCAGCATTTT.